Listed below are T cell receptor beta chains from one sample, sequenced in a study of cytomegalovirus exposure and HLA in healthy donors. TCRdb's copy holds only in-frame clones and misses some; the assay was immunoSEQ multiplex PCR. This sample has over 150,000 clones, with roughly 85% found just once. Source material: PBMCs. These receptors originate from a woman under 40 in good health and CMV-seronegative. The CDR3 runs from the conserved cysteine through the conserved F or W. A D gene is named only where the DNA matches it firmly.

V gene,J gene,D gene,CDR3 DNA,CDR3 protein
TRBV27,TRBJ2-7,TRBD1,TGTGCCAGCAGTTCGGGACAGGGCCTAAGCTCCTACGAGCAGTACTTC,CASSSGQGLSSYEQYF
TRBV4-1,TRBJ2-7,TRBD2,TGCGCCAGCAGCCAAGGGGCGAGCGGGAGGGGTTACGAGCAGTACTTC,CASSQGASGRGYEQYF
TRBV30,TRBJ1-5,NA,TGTGCCTGGAGTGGGACGGGGAATCAGCCCCAGCATTTT,CAWSGTGNQPQHF
TRBV7-7,TRBJ2-3,TRBD1,TGTGCCAGCAGCCCCCGGACAGGGCCAGATACGCAGTATTTT,CASSPRTGPDTQYF
TRBV4-1,TRBJ1-5,NA,TGCGCCAGCAGCCAAGAACGGGGGATTCAGCCCCAGCATTTT,CASSQERGIQPQHF
TRBV5-4,TRBJ2-7,TRBD2,TGTGCCAGCAGCCCCACGGGGACTAGCGGTTCCTACGAGCAGTACTTC,CASSPTGTSGSYEQYF
TRBV29-1,TRBJ1-1,NA,TGCAGCGTTAAGGGGGAGGGAGCGATATGGGCTTTCTTT,CSVKGEGAIWAFF
TRBV27,TRBJ2-1,NA,TGTGCCAGCAGTTTCGACAGGAGCTCCTACAATGAGCAGTTCTTC,CASSFDRSSYNEQFF
TRBV30,TRBJ1-1,NA,TGTGCCTGGGGGGGGTACACGACGAACACTGAAGCTTTCTTT,CAWGGYTTNTEAFF
TRBV19,TRBJ1-4,TRBD1,TGTGCCAGTAGTCCCTTACAGGGGGATGAAAAACTGTTTTTT,CASSPLQGDEKLFF
TRBV19,TRBJ1-2,TRBD1,TGTGCCAGTAATGACAGGGGAGGAGGCTACACCTTC,CASNDRGGGYTF
TRBV7-9,TRBJ2-1,NA,TGTGCCAGCAGCCCCCGGGACTACAATGAGCAGTTCTTC,CASSPRDYNEQFF
TRBV7-9,TRBJ2-4,NA,TGTGCCAGCAGCTTACACCGGGACAAGGCTTCGCTAGCCAAAAACATTCAGTACTTC,CASSLHRDKASLAKNIQYF